This TCR beta chain is from a study of blood T cell repertoires in COVID-19. Turning to the study itself: PBMCs, B-cell-depleted T cells, or T cells were the source of the cDNA or gDNA that made up the material.

The data were produced by immunoSEQ multiplex PCR, yet TCRdb's version contains in-frame clones alone and is incomplete. The sample gives roughly 86,000 clones, around four fifths of which show up once; about 2% is in the top ten. The source material was peripheral blood. The sequence came from a woman in her sixties or seventies with acute or convalescent COVID-19.

CDR3 sequence reads: CAWDPEGLNQPQHF. Here the CDR3 DNA reads TGTGCCTGGGACCCAGAGGGTTTAAATCAGCCCCAGCATTTT. This chain links TRBV30 with TRBJ1-5; D remains unclear. V lost 5 bases and J lost 4, with 15 bases in between. The germline V gene has CDR1 GTSNPN and CDR2 SVGIG (reference sequence). This CDR3 is built from 14 residues.